What follows describes a single TCR beta chain. The data stem from a study of blood T cell repertoires in COVID-19. V gave up 8 bases and J gave up 5 bases, with 12 bases separating them. Looked up from germline, CDR1 is GTSNPN and CDR2 is SVGIG (reference sequence). The CDR3 sequence is 11 residues long. Original handling: Reference gene primer amplification gave nucleated cell count estimates. The assay was immunoSEQ multiplex PCR, and TCRdb's table has in-frame clones only and misses some. D and trimming were read from the DNA, whereas the V and J calls and clone size are those reported in that table. The data contain 150,000 to 200,000 clones, roughly 90% of them singletons.

The J gene is TRBJ1-1, the V gene TRBV30; the D gene is possibly TRBD1 (5 bases). The clonotype comes from a man aged 50 or older with acute or convalescent COVID-19. The sample taken for sequencing was peripheral blood. The CDR3 reads CAGKTVTEAFF. CDR3 nucleotide sequence: TGTGCCGGCAAGACAGTGACTGAAGCTTTCTTT.